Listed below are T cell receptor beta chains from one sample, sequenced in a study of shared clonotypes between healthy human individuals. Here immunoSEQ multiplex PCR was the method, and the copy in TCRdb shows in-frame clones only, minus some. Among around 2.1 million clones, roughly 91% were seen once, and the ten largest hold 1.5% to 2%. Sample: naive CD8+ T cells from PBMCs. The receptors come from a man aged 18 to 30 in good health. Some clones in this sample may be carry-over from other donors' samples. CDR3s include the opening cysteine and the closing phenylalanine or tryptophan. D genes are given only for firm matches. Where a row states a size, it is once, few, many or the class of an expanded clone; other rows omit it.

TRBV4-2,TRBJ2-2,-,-,TGTGCCAGCAGCCAAGGGGCGGTCACCGGGGAGCTGTTTTTT,CASSQGAVTGELFF
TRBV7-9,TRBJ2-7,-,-,TGTGCCAGCAGCTTATTATACAGGGCCAGGGACGAGCAGTACTTC,CASSLLYRARDEQYF
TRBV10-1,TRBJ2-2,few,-,TGCGCCAGCAGTGATAGCCCGGACACCGGGGAGCTGTTTTTT,CASSDSPDTGELFF
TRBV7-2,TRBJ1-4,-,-,TGTGCCAGCAGCTTAGACCCCGACAAACTGTTTTTT,CASSLDPDKLFF
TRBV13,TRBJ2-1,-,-,TGTGCCAGCAGCGGACTCAACAATGAGCAGTTCTTC,CASSGLNNEQFF
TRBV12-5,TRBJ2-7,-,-,TGTGCTAGTGGTTTGTGGGGGGGACAGCCTAAAGAGCAGTACTTC,CASGLWGGQPKEQYF
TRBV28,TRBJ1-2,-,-,TGTGCCAGCAGTTTATTGCCGGTTTATGGCTACACCTTC,CASSLLPVYGYTF
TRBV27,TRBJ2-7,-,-,TGTGCCAGCAGTTACGGCGGTTACCGCGAGCAGTACTTC,CASSYGGYREQYF
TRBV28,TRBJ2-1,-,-,TGTGCCAGCAGTTTTAGCCCCCCCCAGGGGGGTTATTACAATGAGCAGTTCTTC,CASSFSPPQGGYYNEQFF
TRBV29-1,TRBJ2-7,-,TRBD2,TGCAGCGTAAAACTAGCGGGAGTGAGGCAGGGAACCTACGAGCAGTACTTC,CSVKLAGVRQGTYEQYF
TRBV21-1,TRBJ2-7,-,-,TGTGCCAGCAGCGTGCGGATTACCTACGAGCAGTACTTC,CASSVRITYEQYF
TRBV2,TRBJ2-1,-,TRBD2,TGTGCCAGCAGAGGGGGGAGCGGGAGGGGCCATGAGCAGTTCTTC,CASRGGSGRGHEQFF
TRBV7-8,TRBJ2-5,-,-,TGTGCCAGCAGCTTAGCGCCGGGTCCAGCAGGAGAGACCCAGTACTTC,CASSLAPGPAGETQYF
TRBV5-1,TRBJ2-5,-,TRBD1,TGCGCCAGCAGCTTGGTTGGACAGGGTCCGGTGGAGACCCAGTACTTC,CASSLVGQGPVETQYF
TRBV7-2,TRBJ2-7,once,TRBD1,TGTGCCAGCAGCTTAGTGACAGGGGTTAGCTACGAGCAGTACTTC,CASSLVTGVSYEQYF
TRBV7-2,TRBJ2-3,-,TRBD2,TGTGCCAGCAGCTTAGTGGCACTAGCGGCCACAGATACGCAGTATTTT,CASSLVALAATDTQYF
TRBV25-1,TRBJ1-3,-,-,TGTGCCAGCAGTGAATATCGGACGGGGAACACCATATATTTT,CASSEYRTGNTIYF
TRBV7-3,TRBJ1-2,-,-,TGTGCCAGCAGCTTAGTTCCAGGGCCGGGTGGCTACACCTTC,CASSLVPGPGGYTF
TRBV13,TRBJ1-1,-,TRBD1,TGTGCCAGCAGCTTACTGACGGCAGGGGGCCTCGCCAGGGGGACTGAAGCTTTCTTT,CASSLLTAGGLARGTEAFF
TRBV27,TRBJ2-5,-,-,TGTGCCAGCAGTCCAAACAGGGGGGGAGACGAGACCCAGTACTTC,CASSPNRGGDETQYF
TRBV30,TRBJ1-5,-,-,TGTGCCTGGAGTGCCCTCAGGTCAGGGAGTCGCAATCAGCCCCAGCATTTT,CAWSALRSGSRNQPQHF
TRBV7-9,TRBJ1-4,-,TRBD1,TGTGCCAGCAGGGAATCGGGACAGATCCATCCTAATGAAAAACTGTTTTTT,CASRESGQIHPNEKLFF
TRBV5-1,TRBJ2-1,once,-,TGCGCCAGCAGCCAAGGATTAGACTCCTACAATGAGCAGTTCTTC,CASSQGLDSYNEQFF
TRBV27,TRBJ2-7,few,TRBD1,TGTGCCAGCAGCGTCCGGGACAGGCCTCCCTACGAGCAGTACTTC,CASSVRDRPPYEQYF